This T cell receptor beta chain is from a study of T cell responses to AZD1222 COVID-19 vaccine. The protocol was immunoSEQ multiplex PCR, while the TCRdb copy is restricted to in-frame clones and leaves out a portion. Of 120,000 to 150,000 clones listed, roughly 93% are singletons. This clone was detected only a few times. The antigen is unknown. The CDR3 contains 13 residues. The V end lost 4 bases, the J end lost 6 bases, and 13 bases lay between the germline ends. Germline V gives CDR1 SGDLS, CDR2 YYNGEE. The study's findings and limits: Nearly half of unique spike-specific TCRs reportedly avoided B.1.351 and B.1.1.7 mutated regions. With two AZD1222 doses given, Spike-specific TCR breadth and depth both rose.

The sample here was peripheral blood, taken 28 days after the second AZD1222 dose. This rearrangement joins TRBV9 to TRBJ1-1; no clear D gene. This clonotype originated in an adult who received the AZD1222 COVID-19 vaccine. Here the CDR3 reads CASSSPGPSEAFF. The DNA of the CDR3 is TGTGCCAGCAGCTCACCCGGTCCGTCTGAAGCTTTCTTT.